A single sample is the source of the 6 T cell receptor beta chains below, sequenced in a study of T cells in Graves' hyperthyroidism and ophthalmopathy. It was RNA transcripts that yielded the amplified TCR beta CDR3 regions. First-round RT-PCR with HTBI primers amplified the TCR CDR3 region. TCRdb re-derived calls from the multiplex PCR reads in MiXCR, one entry per CDR3 protein. The sample includes approximately 590,000 distinct CDR3 sequences, less than 20% of them seen just once. Source material: blood. Source of these receptors: a woman younger than 45 with Graves' hyperthyroidism.

This chain connects TRBV30 to TRBJ2-3; D gene unclear. Trimming left V 0 bases short and J 0 bases short, with 10 bases between. The CDR3 sequence is 15 residues long. CDR1 GTSNPN and CDR2 SVGIG come from the germline V gene (reference sequence). CDR3 sequence: CAWSVGSRSTDTQYF. The CDR3 DNA follows: TGTGCCTGGAGTGTCGGATCTCGAAGCACAGATACGCAGTATTTT.

Many counts were recorded for this clonotype. The chain carries TRBV9 and TRBJ2-1; weak D call: TRBD2 (7 bases). In germline, CDR1 is SGDLS, CDR2 YYNGEE. This CDR3 region has 16 residues. The ends were cut back, 0 bases at V and 3 bases at J, with 13 bases in the middle. The CDR3 nucleotides read TGTGCCAGCAGCGTAGTAGGGGGGGCAGGCTACAATGAGCAGTTCTTC. Translation gives CASSVVGGAGYNEQFF. Supplemented by reference TRBV9 and TRBJ2-1, the full variable domain reads DSGVTQTPKHLITATGQRVTLRCSPRSGDLSVYWYQQSLDQGLQFLIQYYNGEERAKGNILERFSAQQFPDLHSELNLSSLELGDSALYFCASSVVGGAGYNEQFFGPGTRLTVL.

This clonotype was seen a handful of times. The chain is built from TRBV6-1 and TRBJ2-2, with 8 nucleotides matching TRBD2. With V trimmed by 6 bases and J by 6 bases, 15 bases remained unmatched. The CDR3 totals 17 residues. CDR1 MNHNS and CDR2 SASEGT come from the germline V gene. The CDR3 spells CASSRQTSGPKAGELFF. The CDR3 region has the DNA TGTGCCAGCAGCAGACAAACTAGCGGCCCCAAGGCCGGGGAGCTGTTTTTT.

There are many counts of this clonotype. The chain carries TRBV3-1 and TRBJ2-7; TRBD2 agrees at 14 bases. CDR3 size: 16 residues. V shed 4 bases, J shed 6 bases, and the junction held 8 bases outside the gene matches. CDR1 and CDR2 from the germline V gene are LGHDT and YNNKEL (reference sequence). The CDR3 sequence: CASSRGGTSGSGEQYF. The CDR3 DNA reads TGTGCCAGCAGCCGAGGTGGGACTAGCGGGAGCGGCGAGCAGTACTTC.

V is TRBV7-8 and J is TRBJ2-7; 10 bases line up with TRBD2. CDR3 length: 17 amino acids. V lost 2 bases, J lost 2 bases, and 9 bases stayed unmatched. Germline V gives CDR1 SGHVS, CDR2 FQNEAQ. The CDR3: CASSLRGSGRLPYEQYF. For the CDR3, the DNA is TGTGCCAGCAGCTTAAGGGGTAGCGGGAGGCTCCCCTACGAGCAGTACTTC.

This clonotype came up a few times. The chain joins TRBV6-2 or TRBV6-3 to TRBJ2-6, with D possibly being TRBD1 (6 bases). Germline CDR1 and CDR2: MNHEY and SVGEGT. V was cut by 8 bases and J by 2 bases, with 16 bases left in between. This CDR3 is 16 amino acids long. As DNA, the CDR3 is TGTGCCAGCCGACAACAGGGTTTCCCTGGGGCCAACGTCCTGACTTTC. Its translation is CASRQQGFPGANVLTF.